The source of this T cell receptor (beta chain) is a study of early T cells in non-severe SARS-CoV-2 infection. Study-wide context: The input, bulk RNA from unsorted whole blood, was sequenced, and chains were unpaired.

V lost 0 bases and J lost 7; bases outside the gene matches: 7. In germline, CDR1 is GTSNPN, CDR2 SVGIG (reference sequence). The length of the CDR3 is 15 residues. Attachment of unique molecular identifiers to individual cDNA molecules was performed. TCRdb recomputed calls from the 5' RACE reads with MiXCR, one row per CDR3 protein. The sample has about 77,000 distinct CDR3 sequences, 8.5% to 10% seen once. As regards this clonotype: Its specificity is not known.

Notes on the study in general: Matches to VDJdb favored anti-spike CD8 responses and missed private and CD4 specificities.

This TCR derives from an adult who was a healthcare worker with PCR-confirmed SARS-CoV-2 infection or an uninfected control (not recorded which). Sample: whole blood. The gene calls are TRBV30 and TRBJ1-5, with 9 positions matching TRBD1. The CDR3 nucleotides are TGTGCCTGGAGTGTGGGGGACAGGGAGGGCCAGCCCCAGCATTTT. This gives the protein CAWSVGDREGQPQHF.